Sequencing of this T cell receptor (beta chain) was carried out in a study of blood T cell repertoires in COVID-19. Overall study context: Italy, Spain and the United States were the sources of the convalescent and acute COVID-19 samples. PBMCs, B-cell-depleted T cells, or T cells were the source of the cDNA or gDNA that made up the material.

The data were produced by immunoSEQ multiplex PCR, yet TCRdb's version contains in-frame clones alone and is incomplete. The sample carries some 350,000 clones, around 91% recorded once. In terms of age and location, participants ranged from roughly 18 to 100 years and lived in 24 US areas. The TCR originated in a young man who had recovered from COVID-19. Sequenced: PBMCs or T cells enriched from blood (not recorded which).

The CDR3 nucleotides read TGTGCCAGCAGTTTTAAGGCTAGCGGGAGGGTAGGCTCCTACAATGAGCAGTTCTTC. Its translation is CASSFKASGRVGSYNEQFF. The rearrangement joins TRBV27 to TRBJ2-1; 12 bases are a match to TRBD2. V lost 3 bases to trimming and J lost 0 bases; unmatched junction nucleotides: 9. Germline values: CDR1 MNHEY, CDR2 SMNVEV (reference sequence). The length of the CDR3 is 19 residues.